This TCR beta chain appears in the sequencing data of a study of radiotherapy plus CTLA-4 blockade in lung cancer (dated by TCRdb to the late 2010s). For the study in its entirety: Among the enrolled patients, approximately 17% had an objective response, and 31% reached disease control. Points the paper makes about the study in general: Increased serum interferon-beta after radiation, together with early dynamic changes in blood T cell clones, were reported to be the strongest predictors of response. After treatment with radiotherapy and ipilimumab, TCR clones that originated in tumors expanded in peripheral blood.

V sheds 4 bases and J sheds 14 bases, leaving 10 bases between their ends. The CDR3 runs 10 amino acids, cysteine and phenylalanine included. Of the read, only the CDR3 DNA is kept; its 30 bases are in frame from base 1. From the germline V gene, CDR1 is MNHNS and CDR2 is SASEGT. The study tested focal radiation therapy combined with CTLA-4 blockade (ipilimumab) in patients with chemo-refractory metastatic non-small-cell lung cancer. The method was the immunoSEQ multiplex PCR assay. The source is immuneACCESS, and TCRdb retained only in-frame sequences with V and J called. Part of the clones is not carried over; for the studies checked, unresolved V genes explain less than half of this, and the remainder is unexplained. In this sample the table shows roughly 32,000 clones, approximately 70% of which occur a single time. The ten largest make up under 5% of the sample. About this clone: It has no known antigen specificity. Nothing much larger sits one base from this clone, and base qualities are not available.

The TCR was taken from a human donor with non-small cell lung cancer who had stable disease on radiotherapy plus ipilimumab. This sequence uses TRBV6-1 and TRBJ2-3; a confident D gene designation cannot be given. This specimen was peripheral blood, taken from a patient treated with radiotherapy plus ipilimumab. The sequenced DNA is TGTGCCAGCAGTGTGGGGAAAGTGTATTTT. This gives the protein CASSVGKVYF.